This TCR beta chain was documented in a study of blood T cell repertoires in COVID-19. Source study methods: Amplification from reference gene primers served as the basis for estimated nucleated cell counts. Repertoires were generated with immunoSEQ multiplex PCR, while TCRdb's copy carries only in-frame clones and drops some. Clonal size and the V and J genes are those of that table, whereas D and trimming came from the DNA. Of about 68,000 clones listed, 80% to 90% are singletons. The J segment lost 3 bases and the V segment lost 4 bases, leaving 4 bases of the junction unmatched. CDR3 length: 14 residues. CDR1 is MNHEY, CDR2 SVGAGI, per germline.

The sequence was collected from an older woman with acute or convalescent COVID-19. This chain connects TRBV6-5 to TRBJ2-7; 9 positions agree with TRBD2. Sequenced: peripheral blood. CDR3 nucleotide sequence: TGTGCCAGCAGTTTTGGCGGGGGGGTCTACGAGCAGTACTTC. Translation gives CASSFGGGVYEQYF.